Each of the 14 T cell receptor beta chains below was sequenced from the same sample in a study of blood T cell repertoires in COVID-19. Measured with immunoSEQ multiplex PCR; TCRdb has only the in-frame clones, and not every one. The data show roughly 70,000 clones, with 70% to 90% seen just once and approximately 3.5% held by the top ten. Sequencing was done on a sample of peripheral blood. The source of these receptors is a man aged 65 to 79 with acute or convalescent COVID-19.

The V and J genes are TRBV19 and TRBJ1-6; D might be TRBD1 (6 bases). The CDR3 contains 15 residues. Germline V gene sequence: CDR1 LNHDA, CDR2 SQIVND (reference sequence). V lost 7 bases and J 5 bases, leaving 15 bases between the germline ends. CDR3 in amino acids: CASTSIGQNNSPLHF. CDR3 coding DNA: TGTGCCAGTACCTCCATAGGACAGAATAATTCACCCCTCCACTTT.

The rearrangement links TRBV25-1 to TRBJ2-2, with TRBD1 identical over 12 bases. CDR3 length: 14 amino acids. V lost 6 bases and J lost 8; bases outside the gene matches: 4. Germline loops: CDR1 MGHDK, CDR2 SYGVNS. The DNA for the CDR3 is TGTGCCAGCAGGGGACAGGGGGCTACGGGGGAGCTGTTTTTT. Translating it yields CASRGQGATGELFF.

The rearrangement joins TRBV7-9 to TRBJ2-5, with D maybe TRBD1 (6 bases). Between the trimmed V and J ends, which lost 4 bases and 4 bases, there was a span of 13 bases. The CDR3 is 14 residues long. CDR1 and CDR2 (germline): SEHNR, FQNEAQ (reference sequence). The CDR3 protein is CASSSRDTLETQYF. The CDR3 nucleotides read TGTGCCAGCAGCTCCCGGGACACCTTAGAGACCCAGTACTTC.

V usage is TRBV3-1 (or the pseudogene TRBV3-2) and J usage is TRBJ1-4; D is uncertain. Looked up from germline, CDR1 is LGHDT and CDR2 is YNNKEL (reference sequence). V was pared by 6 bases and J by 4 bases, with 9 bases between. This CDR3 has 13 residues. The CDR3 spells CASRGVYNEKLFF. The CDR3 DNA reads as TGTGCCAGCAGAGGAGTTTATAATGAAAAACTGTTTTTT.

The J gene is TRBJ2-7, the V gene TRBV7-9, with 10 bases that match TRBD1. Germline CDR1 SEHNR, CDR2 FQNEAQ (reference sequence). Trimming removed 5 bases from V and 4 bases from J; junction bases left unmatched: 8. CDR3 length: 15 amino acids. The DNA for the CDR3 is TGTGCCAGCAGCCCACGACAGGGGGCAGGGTACGAGCAGTACTTC. This encodes CASSPRQGAGYEQYF.

V usage is TRBV5-4 and J usage is TRBJ1-2; 11 bases match TRBD1. Losses at the gene ends were 2 bases for V and 4 bases for J; bases not matched to a gene: 4. The CDR3 sequence is 15 residues long. The germline V gene encodes CDR1 SGHNT and CDR2 YYREEE (reference sequence). DNA of the CDR3: TGTGCCAGCAGCTTCAAGGGACAGGGGGGCTATGGCTACACCTTC. This encodes CASSFKGQGGYGYTF.

The rearrangement joins TRBV15 to TRBJ1-3; D possibly corresponds to TRBD1 (5 bases). The CDR3 is 13 amino acids. Germline V gene lookup returns CDR1 LNHNV and CDR2 YYDKDF (reference sequence). V was trimmed by 4 bases and J by 7 bases, leaving 11 bases between them. CDR3 residues: CATSKGGDNTIYF. CDR3 DNA: TGTGCCACCAGCAAGGGAGGGGACAACACCATATATTTT.

The chain has TRBV5-1 and TRBJ1-2; 8 nucleotides agree with TRBD1. The CDR3 totals 16 residues. The V segment lost 4 bases and the J segment 8 bases; nucleotides outside the gene matches: 16. Germline CDR1 reads SGHRS; CDR2 reads YFSETQ. CDR3 nucleotides: TGCGCCAGCAGCCCTGCTCCGGGACAGGTACGGGAGGGCTACACCTTC. This encodes CASSPAPGQVREGYTF.

The count of this clone is one. CDR3 in amino acids: CASSLSVYRRDPGANVLTF. CDR3 bases: TGTGCCAGCAGTTTGTCGGTATATCGTCGGGATCCCGGGGCCAACGTCCTGACTTTC. This chain links TRBV28 with TRBJ2-6, with a weak D call TRBD2 (5 bases). V was pared by 3 bases and J by 4 bases, with 22 bases between. The CDR3 consists of 19 residues. Germline V CDR1 and CDR2: MDHEN, SYDVKM.

The chain has TRBV30 and TRBJ2-3; D gene uncertain. V was cut by 2 bases and J by 1 base, with 4 bases left in between. The CDR3 is made up of 12 amino acids. Germline V gene data show CDR1 as GTSNPN and CDR2 as SVGIG (reference sequence). DNA of the CDR3: TGTGCCTGGAGTCCGGGCACAGATACGCAGTATTTT. Translating it yields CAWSPGTDTQYF.

The sample holds a few counts of this clone. This rearrangement joins TRBV28 to TRBJ1-3; D gene uncertain. This CDR3 is 14 amino acids long. Germline lookup yields CDR1 MDHEN and CDR2 SYDVKM. Trimming stripped 6 bases from V and 1 base from J, with 10 bases between. The CDR3 is CASRSLSSGNTIYF. CDR3 DNA: TGTGCCAGCAGATCCCTTAGTTCTGGAAACACCATATATTTT.

V and J are TRBV5-4 and TRBJ1-2; a possible D gene is TRBD1 (5 bases). Germline CDR1 and CDR2: SGHNT and YYREEE (reference sequence). The CDR3 sequence is 14 residues long. V was trimmed by 2 bases and J by 4 bases, leaving 12 bases between them. CDR3 in amino acids: CASSFAGVSYGYTF. CDR3 in DNA: TGTGCCAGCAGCTTCGCGGGGGTCAGCTATGGCTACACCTTC. Based on the CDR3 plus reference TRBV5-4 and TRBJ1-2, the full variable domain is ETGVTQSPTHLIKTRGQQVTLRCSSQSGHNTVSWYQQALGQGPQFIFQYYREEENGRGNFPPRFSGLQFPNYSSELNVNALELDDSALYLCASSFAGVSYGYTFGSGTRLTVV.

CDR3 residues: CASSFGTGVNQPQHF. The CDR3 region has the DNA TGTGCCAGCAGCTTCGGGACAGGGGTCAATCAGCCCCAGCATTTT. The V and J genes are TRBV7-9 and TRBJ1-5, with TRBD1 matching 10 bases. The CDR3 spans 15 residues. CDR1 is SEHNR and CDR2 is FQNEAQ in the germline V gene (reference sequence). Trimming at V came to 3 bases and at J to 3 bases, leaving 2 bases not matched to a gene.

This clone has more than one count but fewer than ten. V gene TRBV24-1 combines with J gene TRBJ1-1; D might be TRBD1 (6 bases). V shed 4 bases and J shed 6 bases, with 17 bases lying between them. CDR3 length: 15 amino acids. Per germline, CDR1 KGHDR and CDR2 SFDVKD. The CDR3: CATSDARTGSAEAFF. The DNA of the CDR3 is TGTGCCACCAGTGACGCCCGAACAGGGAGCGCTGAAGCTTTCTTT.